Shown below are 14 T cell receptor beta chains from a single sample sequenced in a study of blood T cells in healthy people across ages (dated by TCRdb to between 2015 and 2017). The library was prepared using 5' RACE. These reads were obtained on an Illumina HiSeq 2500. The second PCR ran for roughly 6 to 11 cycles and used a J-beta primer mix along with a sample-barcoded 5' primer. TCRdb reworked the public reads: Q25 trimming with fastp, MiXCR clone assembly, productive beta chains retained. Each entry is one CDR3 protein sequence, shown with its most common DNA and genes. Recorded for this sample are some 1.1 million distinct CDR3 sequences; about two fifths of them occurred a single time. Roughly 14% of the sample comes from the top ten. The specimen was blood. The receptors shown here come from a man aged 18 to 29 in good health.

The rearrangement joins TRBV6-5 to TRBJ1-1; D is unresolved. In germline, CDR1 is MNHEY, CDR2 SVGAGI. The CDR3 consists of 14 residues. V was clipped by 0 bases and J by 1 base, with 6 bases between them. The CDR3 region is CASSYSMGNTEAFF. For the CDR3, the DNA is TGTGCCAGCAGTTACTCGATGGGGAACACTGAAGCTTTCTTT.

This clonotype was observed a few times. The J gene is TRBJ1-2, the V gene TRBV20-1; TRBD1 agrees at 7 bases. CDR3 length: 14 amino acids. The V segment lost 3 bases and the J segment 5 bases; nucleotides outside the gene matches: 9. CDR1 is DFQATT and CDR2 is SNEGSKA in the germline V gene (reference sequence). The CDR3 DNA is TGCAGTGCTAGTCCCACAGGGGAACCGTATGGCTACACCTTC. Residues: CSASPTGEPYGYTF.

This clonotype was counted a few times. Relative to the germline gene, one junction end is altered; a read error may explain this. The chain is built from TRBV7-9 and TRBJ2-1; 7 bases are a match to TRBD1. The CDR3 has 15 amino acids. Germline-derived CDR1 and CDR2 are SEHNR and FQNEAQ (reference sequence). Here the CDR3 DNA reads TGTGCCGGCAGCGTGACAGGGTATATACACGATGAGCAGTTCTTC. Amino acids: CAGSVTGYIHDEQFF.

The chain links TRBV5-1 to TRBJ2-7; D ambiguous. V gave up 3 bases and J gave up 7 bases, with 14 bases separating them. This CDR3 is built from 13 residues. Germline values: CDR1 SGHRS, CDR2 YFSETQ. This chain's CDR3 is CASSSYVYNEQYF. CDR3 coding DNA: TGCGCCAGCAGCTCGTACGTTTACAATGAGCAGTACTTC.

Many counts were recorded for this clonotype. V gene TRBV2 combines with J gene TRBJ1-1; 9 bases map to TRBD1. The trim removed 6 bases at V and 1 base at J, leaving 0 bases unmatched. Germline CDR1 and CDR2: SNHLY and FYNNEI. The CDR3 runs 13 residues. CDR3 loop: CASRGQGNTEAFF. As DNA, the CDR3 is TGTGCCAGCAGGGGACAGGGGAACACTGAAGCTTTCTTT.

Of note for this clonotype: The junction shows a germline mismatch at one end, possibly a read error. This rearrangement joins TRBV5-1 to TRBJ2-1; 10 bases map to TRBD2. Per germline, CDR1 SGHRS and CDR2 YFSETQ. This CDR3 is 15 amino acids long. CDR3 DNA sequence: TGCGTCAGCAGCTTGAATAGCGGGGGGCACAATGAGCAGTTCTTC. It translates to CVSSLNSGGHNEQFF. Full variable domain (missing parts from reference TRBV5-1 and TRBJ2-1): KAGVTQTPRYLIKTRGQQVTLSCSPISGHRSVSWYQQTPGQGLQFLFEYFSETQRNKGNFPGRFSGRQFSNSRSEMNVSTLELGDSALYLCVSSLNSGGHNEQFFGPGTRLTVL.

V usage is TRBV12-3 or TRBV12-4 and J usage is TRBJ1-1; no definite D call. Trimming cost V 3 bases and J 9 bases, with 11 bases left between them. This CDR3 is built from 12 residues. As DNA, the CDR3 is TGTGCCAGCAGTTTGGAGACGTCGCAAGCTTTCTTT. As protein: CASSLETSQAFF.

This clonotype was seen a single time. The V and J genes are TRBV15 and TRBJ2-2, with D perhaps TRBD1 (5 bases). The CDR3 runs to 13 residues. Per the germline V gene, CDR1 is LNHNV and CDR2 is YYDKDF (reference sequence). V lost 8 bases to trimming and J lost 4 bases, with 11 bases between them. The CDR3 DNA is TGTGCCACCCGTGAACAGGCCACCGGGGAGCTGTTTTTT. This gives the protein CATREQATGELFF.

This clonotype was observed a few times. This chain joins TRBV3-1 and TRBJ1-2, with D tentatively TRBD1 (6 bases). The CDR3 extends over 16 amino acids. The germline CDR1 and CDR2 sequences are LGHDT and YNNKEL (reference sequence). V was trimmed by 4 bases and J by 7 bases, leaving 22 bases between them. CDR3 protein: CASSLDRGRKGGGYTF. CDR3 nucleotides: TGTGCCAGCAGCCTCGACCGCGGAAGAAAGGGGGGTGGCTACACCTTC.

Concerning this clonotype itself: A much larger clone lies a single base off, so this may be a read error. The chain links TRBV29-1 to TRBJ2-7; unclear D gene. Germline loops: CDR1 SQVTM, CDR2 ANQGSEA. V lost 4 bases and J 8 bases, leaving 18 bases between the germline ends. The CDR3 contains 13 residues. The DNA of the CDR3 is TGCAGCGTTGTAAGCGACTTGGGTTACAAGCAGTACTTC. Its protein product is CSVVSDLGYKQYF.

The V gene is TRBV28, the J gene TRBJ2-1; 7 bases are shared with TRBD2. TRBJ2-7 explains the end of the DNA better; the J call may be wrong. This CDR3 has 11 residues. Germline V gene sequence: CDR1 MDHEN, CDR2 SYDVKM. The CDR3 DNA reads TGTGCCAGCAGCACGGGAGGCGAGCAGTACTTC. Residues: CASSTGGEQYF.

This clonotype was found a few times. An end of the junction does not agree with germline; a read error may underlie this. The chain combines TRBV3-1 with TRBJ2-3, with unresolved D. Germline values: CDR1 LGHDT, CDR2 YNNKEL (reference sequence). The CDR3 runs 13 residues. The DNA for the CDR3 is TGTGCCAGCAGCCATCTGAGCACAGATGCGCAGTATTTT. Amino acids: CASSHLSTDAQYF.

V usage is TRBV4-3 and J usage is TRBJ1-1, with D uncertain. Trimming took off 0 bases at V and 1 base at J, with 9 bases between the two ends. CDR3 size: 15 residues. Per germline, CDR1 LGHNA and CDR2 YSLEER. CDR3 nucleotide sequence: TGCGCCAGCAGCCAAGACTATTCACAGAACACTGAAGCTTTCTTT. Protein product: CASSQDYSQNTEAFF.

This clonotype showed up just a few times. The V gene is TRBV20-1, the J gene TRBJ2-7; D unresolved. Germline V lookup: CDR1 DFQATT, CDR2 SNEGSKA (reference sequence). There are 12 residues in the CDR3. The germline V and J ends were trimmed by 5 bases and 7 bases, with 15 bases remaining between them. CDR3 in amino acids: CSAPLTEGEQYF. CDR3 coding DNA: TGCAGTGCTCCTCTGACCGAAGGTGAGCAGTACTTC.